These T cell receptor beta chains were read from a single sample in a study of T cell changes during pregnancy in multiple sclerosis. The data were produced by immunoSEQ multiplex PCR, yet TCRdb's version contains in-frame clones alone and is incomplete. The repertoire has 50,000 or so clones, 80% to 95% of them found once; the top ten carry roughly 3.7%. The specimen was CD8+ T cells from peripheral blood mononuclear cells, collected after pregnancy. These receptors came from a female donor with multiple sclerosis, enrolled in a pregnancy study. Both conserved end residues are part of each CDR3. A D gene is named only where the DNA matches it firmly. Expanded clones get a size class; other rows say once, few or many, or leave the size out.

.,TRBJ2-7,TRBD1,TRBV6-5,TGTGCCAGCAGTCCTGACAGGGGGATCTACGAGCAGTACTTC,CASSPDRGIYEQYF
.,TRBJ1-5,.,TRBV7-6,TGTGCCAGCAGCTCCGGACTGCCCGGGGGCAATCAGCCCCAGCATTTT,CASSSGLPGGNQPQHF
.,TRBJ1-1,TRBD1,TRBV19,TGTGCCAGTAGTCAGGGGACAGGGGTAGCTTTCTTT,CASSQGTGVAFF
once,TRBJ2-1,TRBD2,TRBV27,TGTGCCAGCAGTTCCGGACTAGCGGGGTTTAATGAGCAGTTCTTC,CASSSGLAGFNEQFF
.,TRBJ2-1,TRBD2,TRBV9,TGTGCCAGCAGCTTAGGGACTAGCGGGGGGCCCCAAGGAGAGCAGTTCTTC,CASSLGTSGGPQGEQFF
.,TRBJ2-5,.,TRBV7-2,TGTGCCAGCAGCTCAGGACTGGCCCGGGTGGAGACCCAGTACTTC,CASSSGLARVETQYF
.,TRBJ2-7,.,TRBV5-1,TGCGCCAGCAGCTTGGAGGGGGCGGGATACGAGCAGTACTTC,CASSLEGAGYEQYF
.,TRBJ2-2,.,TRBV6-5,TGTGCCAGCAGTTACTCCGGGAACACCGGGGAGCTGTTTTTT,CASSYSGNTGELFF
.,TRBJ2-7,TRBD2,TRBV28,TGTGCCAGCAGTTTGCGACTAGCGGCCTACGAGCAGTACTTC,CASSLRLAAYEQYF
.,TRBJ2-5,.,TRBV6-5,TGTGCCAGCAGTTACTCGCGACAGCAAGAGACCCAGTACTTC,CASSYSRQQETQYF
once,TRBJ2-5,.,TRBV5-4,TGTGCCAGCAGCTTGTTGAGGCAGGGTCACCAAGAGACCCAGTACTTC,CASSLLRQGHQETQYF
.,TRBJ2-2,.,TRBV5-5,TGTGCCATCAGGCGGGCAGATCGCACCGGGGAGCTGTTTTTT,CAIRRADRTGELFF
once,TRBJ2-2,TRBD1,TRBV9,TGTGCCAGCAGCGAGCGGCAGGGGGTACGGACCGGGGAGCTGTTTTTT,CASSERQGVRTGELFF
.,TRBJ2-2,.,TRBV14,TGTGCCAGCAGCCATGACGACGTGGGGCCTTGGGTCACCGGGGAGCTGTTTTTT,CASSHDDVGPWVTGELFF
.,TRBJ2-3,.,TRBV10-3,TGTGCCACCAAGGACAGCCTGCGATTGTCTGGCACAGATACGCAGTATTTT,CATKDSLRLSGTDTQYF
.,TRBJ2-1,.,TRBV4-2,TGTGCCAGCAGCCAAGAAGAACGGGAAACTTCGATATATGAGCAGTTCTTC,CASSQEERETSIYEQFF
.,TRBJ2-7,TRBD2,TRBV27,TGTGCCAGCAGTTTAAGGAATAGCGGGAGTCCCTACGAGCAGTACTTC,CASSLRNSGSPYEQYF
few,TRBJ2-2,TRBD2,TRBV30,TGTGCCTGTTCGCCGGGACTAGCAGGGACCGGGGAGCTGTTTTTT,CACSPGLAGTGELFF
.,TRBJ2-7,.,TRBV6-5,TGTGCCAGCAGCTCCCCCTCCTACGAGCAGTACTTC,CASSSPSYEQYF
.,TRBJ2-1,TRBD1,TRBV4-2,TGTGCCAGCAGCCAAGAGGAGACAGGGGGCTTTTATGAGCAGTTCTTC,CASSQEETGGFYEQFF
.,TRBJ2-5,.,TRBV7-7,TGTGCCAGCAGCCCGAGCCTGAGTAGCGGCCTCCAAGAGACCCAGTACTTC,CASSPSLSSGLQETQYF
.,TRBJ1-2,TRBD1,TRBV9,TGTGCCAGCAGCGCCCTAAACAGGGGAGGTGGCTACACCTTC,CASSALNRGGGYTF
.,TRBJ2-1,.,TRBV11-2,TGTGCCAGCAGCTTGCCCTACAGGGACGGGCGACGGGGCAATGAGCAGTTCTTC,CASSLPYRDGRRGNEQFF
.,TRBJ2-3,TRBD2,TRBV2,TGTGCCAGCAGTTTCAGTAAGGTAGTAGCGGGGCCCACAGATACGCAGTATTTT,CASSFSKVVAGPTDTQYF
once,TRBJ1-1,.,TRBV6-5,TGTGCCAGCAGTTACTCTAAAAACACTGAAGCTTTCTTT,CASSYSKNTEAFF
.,TRBJ2-7,TRBD1,TRBV6-5,TGTGCCAGCAGCTTCGACGCCGGGACAGGTTACGAGCAGTACTTC,CASSFDAGTGYEQYF
.,TRBJ2-1,.,TRBV9,TGTGCCAGCAGCCCCACGGGGGAAGGGTACAATGAGCAGTTCTTC,CASSPTGEGYNEQFF
.,TRBJ2-5,TRBD2,TRBV4-2,TGTGCCAGCAGCCAAGATTCGGCGGTAAGACTAGCGGGGGGAGAGACCCAGTACTTC,CASSQDSAVRLAGGETQYF
once,TRBJ1-2,TRBD1,TRBV7-8,TGTGCCAGCAGCCCAAGGGGGGCGGGACAGGGGGCGGCTAACTATGGCTACACCTTC,CASSPRGAGQGAANYGYTF
.,TRBJ2-1,TRBD1,TRBV28,TGTGCCAGCAGTTTGGGGACAGGGTGGGATGAGCAGTTCTTC,CASSLGTGWDEQFF
.,TRBJ2-7,.,TRBV10-3,TGTGCCATCAGTGGCACTACAGGTTTTCCCTACGAGCAGTACTTC,CAISGTTGFPYEQYF
.,TRBJ2-1,TRBD2,TRBV7-8,TGTGCCAGCACCCGTCGGGGGGGAGGGAATGAGCAGTTCTTC,CASTRRGGGNEQFF
.,TRBJ1-5,.,TRBV7-9,TGTGCCAGCAGCTTGGGGAGTCAGCCCCAGCATTTT,CASSLGSQPQHF
.,TRBJ2-1,TRBD2,TRBV19,TGTGCCAGTAGTTCTCCGGGACTAGCGGGAGGGGATGAGCAGTTCTTC,CASSSPGLAGGDEQFF
.,TRBJ1-1,.,TRBV21-1,TGTGCCAGCAGCAAAGGATCGGGGACAGGGGGCGTAATCCAGAACACTGAAGCTTTCTTT,CASSKGSGTGGVIQNTEAFF
.,TRBJ2-7,TRBD1,TRBV15,TGTGCCACCAGCAGCGGTCAGGGGGTAATCGAGCAGTACTTC,CATSSGQGVIEQYF
.,TRBJ1-2,TRBD1,TRBV4-3,TGCGCCAGCAGCCCTGGGACAGGGGTTGCCTATGGCTACACCTTC,CASSPGTGVAYGYTF